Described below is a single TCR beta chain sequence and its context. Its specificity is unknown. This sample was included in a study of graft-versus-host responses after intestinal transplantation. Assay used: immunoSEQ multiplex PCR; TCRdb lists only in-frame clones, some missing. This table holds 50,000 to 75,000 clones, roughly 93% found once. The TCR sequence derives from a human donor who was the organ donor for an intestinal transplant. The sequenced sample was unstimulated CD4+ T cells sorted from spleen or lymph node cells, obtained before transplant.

CDR3 sequence reads: CASSFTSYEQYF. The CDR3 coding sequence is TGTGCCAGCAGCTTTACCTCCTACGAGCAGTACTTC. The chain recombines TRBV7-2 with TRBJ2-7; D not certain. Germline-derived CDR1 and CDR2 are SGHTA and FQGNSA. The CDR3 is 12 residues long. Trimming took 3 bases from V and 0 from J, leaving 3 bases between them.